A single sample is the source of the 3 T cell receptor beta chains below, sequenced in a study of shared T cell receptors in the human thymus. Some clones are missing from TCRdb's copy, which holds only in-frame ones; the method was immunoSEQ multiplex PCR. The table lists 500,000 to 550,000 clones, approximately 80% of them singletons. The same specimen was also included in a second study, on human thymus T cells.

The sequencing sample was made of thymocytes. These receptors were collected from a boy less than two years old with a congenital heart defect.

The chain carries TRBV29-1 and TRBJ2-5; perhaps TRBD1 as D (8 bases). Per germline, CDR1 SQVTM and CDR2 ANQGSEA. The CDR3 consists of 18 residues. Deletions cut 6 bases from V and 6 bases from J, with 32 bases between. CDR3 region: CSVERQGALGGRGKTQYF. CDR3 nucleotides: TGCAGCGTAGAGAGGCAGGGGGCTTTGGGCGGGAGAGGGAAGACCCAGTACTTC.

This chain uses TRBV27 with TRBJ1-4, with D uncertain. With 3 bases removed from V and 3 bases from J, the gap between germline ends came to 11 bases. Germline lookup yields CDR1 MNHEY and CDR2 SMNVEV (reference sequence). The CDR3 runs 15 residues. In DNA, the CDR3 is TGTGCCAGCAGTTTGGAGGCCCGGGCTAATGAAAAACTGTTTTTT. Protein: CASSLEARANEKLFF.

The CDR3 DNA reads as TGTGCCAGCAGGTTAGGGTGGAGGGGAGACTATGGCTACACCTTC. It yields the protein CASRLGWRGDYGYTF. The rearrangement uses TRBV28 and TRBJ1-2; maybe TRBD1 (5 bases). CDR1 and CDR2 (germline): MDHEN, SYDVKM. The CDR3 has 15 residues. Trimming cost V 6 bases and J 3 bases, with 17 bases left between them.